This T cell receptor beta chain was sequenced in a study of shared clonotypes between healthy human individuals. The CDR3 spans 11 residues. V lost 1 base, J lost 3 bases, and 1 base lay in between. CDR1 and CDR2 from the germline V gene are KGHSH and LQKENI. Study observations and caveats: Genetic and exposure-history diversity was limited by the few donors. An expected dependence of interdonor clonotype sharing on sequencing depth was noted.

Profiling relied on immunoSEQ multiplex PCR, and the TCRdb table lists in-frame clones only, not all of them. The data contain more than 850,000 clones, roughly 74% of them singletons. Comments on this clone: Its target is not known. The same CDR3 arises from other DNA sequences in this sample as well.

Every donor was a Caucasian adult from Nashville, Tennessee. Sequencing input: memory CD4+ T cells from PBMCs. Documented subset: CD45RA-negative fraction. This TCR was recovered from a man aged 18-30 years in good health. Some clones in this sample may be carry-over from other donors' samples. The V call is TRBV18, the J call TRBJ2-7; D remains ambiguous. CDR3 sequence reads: CASSPLYEQYF. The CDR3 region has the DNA TGTGCCAGCTCACCACTCTACGAGCAGTACTTC.